The clone carrying this TCR beta chain has just a few counts. The CDR3 extends over 15 amino acids. With 2 bases removed from V and 2 bases from J, the gap between germline ends came to 11 bases. Germline CDR1 and CDR2: MNHNY and SVGAGI (reference sequence). The entry originates in a study of T-cell reconstitution after alpha-beta-depleted transplantation in children. During its preparation, the TCRbeta library received unique molecular identifiers. A single record per CDR3 protein comes from TCRdb applying MiXCR to the PCR reads. The sample includes some 550,000 distinct CDR3 sequences, around 18% of them seen just once.

The chain combines TRBV6-6 with TRBJ2-3; D ambiguous. The receptor was isolated from a human donor who donated a stem cell graft to a child with acute lymphoblastic leukemia. The source material was PBMCs from the stem cell graft donor, sampled from the stem cell graft. The CDR3 sequence: CASSYLGSDTDTQYF. The DNA for the CDR3 is TGTGCCAGCAGTTACCTGGGATCGGACACAGATACGCAGTATTTT.